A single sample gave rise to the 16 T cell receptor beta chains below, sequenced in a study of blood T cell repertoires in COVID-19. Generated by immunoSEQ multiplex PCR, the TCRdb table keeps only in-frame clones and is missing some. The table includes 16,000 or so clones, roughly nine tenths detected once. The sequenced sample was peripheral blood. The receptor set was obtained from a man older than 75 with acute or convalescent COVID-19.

Written as DNA, the CDR3 is TGTGCCAGCAGAGACCAGGGGACCTCACGCAATGAGCAGTTCTTC. This encodes CASRDQGTSRNEQFF. The rearrangement uses TRBV28 and TRBJ2-1; perhaps TRBD1 as D (6 bases). With 6 bases removed from V and 6 bases from J, the gap between germline ends came to 18 bases. Germline V CDR1 and CDR2: MDHEN, SYDVKM. This CDR3 region has 15 residues.

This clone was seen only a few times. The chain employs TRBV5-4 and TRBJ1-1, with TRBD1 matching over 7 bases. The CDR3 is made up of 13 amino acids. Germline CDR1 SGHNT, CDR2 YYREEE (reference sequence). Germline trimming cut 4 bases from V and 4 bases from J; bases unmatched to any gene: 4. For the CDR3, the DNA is TGTGCCAGCAGCCCACAGGGGAGCACTGAAGCTTTCTTT. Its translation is CASSPQGSTEAFF.

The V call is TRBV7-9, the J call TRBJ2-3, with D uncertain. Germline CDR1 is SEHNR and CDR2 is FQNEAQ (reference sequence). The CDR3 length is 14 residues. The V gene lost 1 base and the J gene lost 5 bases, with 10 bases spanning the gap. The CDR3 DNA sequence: TGTGCCAGCAGCTTAGGGTCATCGGGAGATACGCAGTATTTT. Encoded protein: CASSLGSSGDTQYF.

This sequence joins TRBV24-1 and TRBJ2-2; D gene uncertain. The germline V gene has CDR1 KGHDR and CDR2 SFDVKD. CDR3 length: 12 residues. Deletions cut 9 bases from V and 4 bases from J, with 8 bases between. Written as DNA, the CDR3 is TGTGCCACCTCGAGGCGCACCGGGGAGCTGTTTTTT. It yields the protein CATSRRTGELFF.

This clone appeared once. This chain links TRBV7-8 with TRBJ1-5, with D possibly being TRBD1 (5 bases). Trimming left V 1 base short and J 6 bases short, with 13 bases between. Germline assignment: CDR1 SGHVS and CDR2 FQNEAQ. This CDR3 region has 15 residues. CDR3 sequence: CASSLGGGRVQPQHF. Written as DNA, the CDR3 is TGTGCCAGCAGCTTAGGGGGGGGAAGGGTTCAGCCCCAGCATTTT. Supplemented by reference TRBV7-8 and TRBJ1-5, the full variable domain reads GAGVSQSPRYKVAKRGQDVALRCDPISGHVSLFWYQQALGQGPEFLTYFQNEAQLDKSGLPSDRFFAERPEGSVSTLKIQRTQQEDSAVYLCASSLGGGRVQPQHFGDGTRLSIL.

The CDR3: CASSLMIGDTDTQYF. CDR3 bases: TGTGCCAGCAGTCTTATGATTGGAGACACAGATACGCAGTATTTT. The rearrangement links TRBV6-5 to TRBJ2-3; D unclear. Deletions cut 5 bases from V and 2 bases from J, with 14 bases between. Germline lookup yields CDR1 MNHEY and CDR2 SVGAGI. This CDR3 is 15 amino acids long.

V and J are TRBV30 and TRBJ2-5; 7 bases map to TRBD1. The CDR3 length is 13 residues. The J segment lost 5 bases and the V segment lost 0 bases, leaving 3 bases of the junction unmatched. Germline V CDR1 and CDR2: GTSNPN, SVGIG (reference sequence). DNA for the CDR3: TGTGCCTGGAGTGTAAAGGGGGCGGAGACCCAGTACTTC. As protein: CAWSVKGAETQYF.

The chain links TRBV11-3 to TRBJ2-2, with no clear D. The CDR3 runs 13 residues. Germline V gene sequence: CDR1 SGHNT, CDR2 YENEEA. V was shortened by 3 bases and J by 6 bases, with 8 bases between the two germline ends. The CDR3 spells CASSFQRSGELFF. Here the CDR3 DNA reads TGTGCCAGCAGCTTCCAGCGATCCGGGGAGCTGTTTTTT.

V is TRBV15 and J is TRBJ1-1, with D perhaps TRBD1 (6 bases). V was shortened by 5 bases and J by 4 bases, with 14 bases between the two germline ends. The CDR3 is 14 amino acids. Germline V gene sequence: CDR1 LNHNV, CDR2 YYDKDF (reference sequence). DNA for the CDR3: TGTGCCACCAGCCCCAAGGGACACTCCACTGAAGCTTTCTTT. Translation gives CATSPKGHSTEAFF.

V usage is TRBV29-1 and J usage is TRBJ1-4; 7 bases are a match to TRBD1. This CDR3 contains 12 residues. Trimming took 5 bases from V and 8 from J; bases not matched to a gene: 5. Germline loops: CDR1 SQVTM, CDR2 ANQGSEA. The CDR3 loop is CSVRQGNEKLFF. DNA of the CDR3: TGCAGCGTTCGACAGGGTAACGAAAAACTGTTTTTT.

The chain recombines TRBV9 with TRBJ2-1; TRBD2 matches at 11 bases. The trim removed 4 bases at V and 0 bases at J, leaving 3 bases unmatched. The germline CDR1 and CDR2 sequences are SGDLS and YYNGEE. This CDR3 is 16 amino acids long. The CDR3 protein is CASSYTSGSSYNEQFF. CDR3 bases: TGTGCCAGCAGCTATACTAGCGGGAGCTCCTACAATGAGCAGTTCTTC.

The CDR3 is CASSPAGVGNTIYF. CDR3 nucleotide sequence: TGTGCCAGCTCACCAGCAGGGGTCGGAAACACCATATATTTT. The chain combines TRBV18 with TRBJ1-3; TRBD1 is a possible D gene (6 bases). The V end was cut by 2 bases, the J end by 4 bases, with 9 bases between. Germline V gene lookup returns CDR1 KGHSH and CDR2 LQKENI. This CDR3 has 14 residues. The full variable domain, with the rest looked up from reference TRBV18 and TRBJ1-3, is NAGVMQNPRHLVRRRGQEARLRCSPMKGHSHVYWYRQLPEEGLKFMVYLQKENIIDESGMPKERFSAEFPKEGPSILRIQQVVRGDSAAYFCASSPAGVGNTIYFGEGSWLTVV.

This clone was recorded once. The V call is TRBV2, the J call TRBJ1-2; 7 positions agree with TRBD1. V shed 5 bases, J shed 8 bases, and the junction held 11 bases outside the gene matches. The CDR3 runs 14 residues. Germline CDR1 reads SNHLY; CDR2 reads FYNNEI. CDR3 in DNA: TGTGCCAGCAGTTCCCAGACAGGGCGGTTCGGCTACACCTTC. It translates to CASSSQTGRFGYTF.

The CDR3 sequence is CASGRDSTEAFF. CDR3 sequence (DNA): TGTGCCAGCGGAAGGGACAGCACTGAAGCTTTCTTT. This sequence joins TRBV19 and TRBJ1-1; 7 bases match TRBD1. Unmatched junction bases numbered 5, after V lost 9 bases and J lost 4 bases. Per germline, CDR1 LNHDA and CDR2 SQIVND (reference sequence). The CDR3 sequence is 12 residues long.

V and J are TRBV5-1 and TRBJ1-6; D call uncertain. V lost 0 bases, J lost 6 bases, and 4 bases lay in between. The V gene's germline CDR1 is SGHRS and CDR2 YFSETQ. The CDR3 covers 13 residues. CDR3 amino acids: CASSLGSNSPLHF. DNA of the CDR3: TGCGCCAGCAGCTTGGGCAGTAATTCACCCCTCCACTTT.

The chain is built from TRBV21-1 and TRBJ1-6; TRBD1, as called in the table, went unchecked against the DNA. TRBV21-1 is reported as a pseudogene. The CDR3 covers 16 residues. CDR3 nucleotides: TGTGCCAGCAGCAAAGCGGTGGACAGCCATAATTCACCCCTCCACTTT. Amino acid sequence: CASSKAVDSHNSPLHF.